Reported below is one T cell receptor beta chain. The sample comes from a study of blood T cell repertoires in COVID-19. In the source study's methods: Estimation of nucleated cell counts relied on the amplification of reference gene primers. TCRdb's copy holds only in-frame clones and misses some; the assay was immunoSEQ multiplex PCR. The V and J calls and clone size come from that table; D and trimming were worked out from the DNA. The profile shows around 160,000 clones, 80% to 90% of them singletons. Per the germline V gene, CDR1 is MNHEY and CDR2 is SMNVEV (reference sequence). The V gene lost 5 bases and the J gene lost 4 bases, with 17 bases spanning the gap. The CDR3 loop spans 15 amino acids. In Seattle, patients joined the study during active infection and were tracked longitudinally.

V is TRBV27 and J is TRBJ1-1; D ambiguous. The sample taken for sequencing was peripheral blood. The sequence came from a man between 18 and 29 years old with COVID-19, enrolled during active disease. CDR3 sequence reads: CASSPYEGSLTEAFF. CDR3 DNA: TGTGCCAGCAGTCCATACGAGGGTTCCCTCACTGAAGCTTTCTTT.